Below are 20 T cell receptor beta chains sequenced from a single sample in a study of blood T cell repertoires in COVID-19 (dated by TCRdb to about 2020). Preparation of the library involved the immunoSEQ multiplex PCR assay. What TCRdb holds here is the immuneACCESS table cut down to in-frame rearrangements. Part of the clones is not present; checked against another copy, under half of the missing clones reflect an unresolved V gene, and the others are unexplained. The sample contains roughly 63,000 clones, roughly nine tenths of them found a single time. The ten largest clones capture roughly 2.8% of the sample. Sequencing was performed on peripheral blood. Every receptor here comes from a man in his forties or fifties with acute or convalescent COVID-19.

The chain uses TRBV6-5 and TRBJ1-5; possibly TRBD1 for D (5 bases). This CDR3 region has 15 residues. In germline, CDR1 is MNHEY, CDR2 SVGAGI. Trimming took 8 bases from V and 0 from J, leaving 14 bases between them. This chain's CDR3 is CASRRQSNSNQPQHF. The CDR3 DNA sequence: TGTGCCAGCCGCAGACAGTCTAATAGCAATCAGCCCCAGCATTTT.

The chain couples TRBV15 to TRBJ1-2; D unclear. Per the germline V gene, CDR1 is LNHNV and CDR2 is YYDKDF (reference sequence). V was trimmed by 3 bases and J by 6 bases, leaving 11 bases between them. This CDR3 region has 13 residues. Here the CDR3 reads CATSSGRANGYTF. DNA of the CDR3: TGTGCCACCAGCAGCGGTCGAGCGAATGGCTACACCTTC.

This chain joins TRBV28 and TRBJ2-3, with TRBD2 identical over 10 bases. Germline loops: CDR1 MDHEN, CDR2 SYDVKM. V shed 3 bases, J shed 4 bases, and the junction held 19 bases outside the gene matches. CDR3 size: 20 residues. The DNA for the CDR3 is TGTGCCAGCAGTTTTTCCCCACTCCCTCCAGCGGGAGGGCCGCCAGATACGCAGTATTTT. This sequence encodes CASSFSPLPPAGGPPDTQYF.

The rearrangement joins TRBV5-5 to TRBJ1-3; D is possibly TRBD1 (6 bases). The germline V gene encodes CDR1 SGHKS and CDR2 YYEKEE (reference sequence). The CDR3 has 17 residues. With 1 base removed from V and 2 bases from J, the gap between germline ends came to 16 bases. The CDR3 region has the DNA TGTGCCAGCAGCTTGACCGGGGGGCAGGCGGCTGGAAACACCATATATTTT. Amino acids: CASSLTGGQAAGNTIYF.

The gene calls are TRBV7-9 and TRBJ2-7; 9 nucleotides match TRBD1. The ends lost 1 base at V and 5 bases at J; junction bases unmatched: 3. Germline-derived CDR1 and CDR2 are SEHNR and FQNEAQ (reference sequence). The CDR3 extends over 14 amino acids. The CDR3 bases are TGTGCCAGCAGCTTAGAAGGACAGGGGAACGAGCAGTACGTC. This encodes CASSLEGQGNEQYV.

The rearrangement links TRBV11-3 to TRBJ2-1; D is ambiguous. V dropped 4 bases and J dropped 0 bases, with 10 bases sitting between them. This CDR3 region has 15 residues. CDR1 is SGHNT and CDR2 is YENEEA in the germline V gene. CDR3 protein: CASSSSFGSYNEQFF. The CDR3 coding sequence is TGTGCCAGCAGCTCTAGTTTTGGCTCCTACAATGAGCAGTTCTTC.

The rearrangement links TRBV19 to TRBJ1-5; 8 positions match TRBD1. CDR3 size: 15 residues. The V gene's germline CDR1 is LNHDA and CDR2 SQIVND (reference sequence). V lost 6 bases to trimming and J lost 3 bases; unmatched junction nucleotides: 7. The CDR3 DNA reads as TGTGCCAGTAGGCCCGACAGGGGTCACAATCAGCCCCAGCATTTT. It yields the protein CASRPDRGHNQPQHF. Combining the CDR3 with reference TRBV19 and TRBJ1-5 gives the whole variable domain DGGITQSPKYLFRKEGQNVTLSCEQNLNHDAMYWYRQDPGQGLRLIYYSQIVNDFQKGDIAEGYSVSREKKESFPLTVTSAQKNPTAFYLCASRPDRGHNQPQHFGDGTRLSIL.

V and J are TRBV18 and TRBJ2-2; maybe TRBD2 (5 bases). Trimming removed 4 bases from V and 1 base from J, with 7 bases in between. CDR1 and CDR2 from the germline V gene are KGHSH and LQKENI. The CDR3 loop spans 14 amino acids. CDR3: CASSQAVNTGELFF. Here the CDR3 DNA reads TGTGCCAGCTCACAAGCGGTGAACACCGGGGAGCTGTTTTTT.

This chain connects TRBV19 to TRBJ1-5; D is perhaps TRBD1 (5 bases). The V and J ends lost 6 bases and 0 bases respectively, with 9 bases between them. The CDR3 sequence is 14 residues long. Germline V gives CDR1 LNHDA, CDR2 SQIVND (reference sequence). In DNA, the CDR3 is TGTGCCAGTAGAATCCAGGGTAGCAATCAGCCCCAGCATTTT. It translates to CASRIQGSNQPQHF. Complete variable domain (other parts from reference TRBV19 and TRBJ1-5): DGGITQSPKYLFRKEGQNVTLSCEQNLNHDAMYWYRQDPGQGLRLIYYSQIVNDFQKGDIAEGYSVSREKKESFPLTVTSAQKNPTAFYLCASRIQGSNQPQHFGDGTRLSIL.

This sequence joins TRBV2 and TRBJ2-3; 8 nucleotides align to TRBD2. This CDR3 contains 15 residues. The junction had 6 bases not matched to a gene; V was cut back by 5 bases and J by 2 bases. CDR1 is SNHLY and CDR2 is FYNNEI in the germline V gene. The chain's CDR3 is CASSLGLAHTDTQYF. The CDR3 DNA reads as TGTGCCAGCAGTCTTGGACTAGCCCACACAGATACGCAGTATTTT.

Concerning this clone: One junction end does not reproduce the germline sequence, and a read error may be involved. V gene TRBV5-1 combines with J gene TRBJ2-3; TRBD1 matches 10 bases. This CDR3 spans 15 amino acids. Per the germline V gene, CDR1 is SGHRS and CDR2 is YFSETQ. CDR3 DNA sequence: TGCGCCAGCAGCTCCGCGGGACAGGGGACAGGTACGCAGTATTTT. The encoded protein is CASSSAGQGTGTQYF.

This chain links TRBV11-2 with TRBJ2-1, with 8 bases identical to TRBD2. The CDR3 loop spans 16 amino acids. The germline V gene has CDR1 SGHAT and CDR2 FQNNGV. With V trimmed by 7 bases and J by 6 bases, 14 bases remained unmatched. The CDR3 loop reads CASTPGTSTRANEQFF. The CDR3 nucleotides are TGTGCCAGCACCCCCGGGACTAGTACCAGAGCCAATGAGCAGTTCTTC.

The chain joins TRBV4-3 to TRBJ2-3; 9 bases match TRBD2. With 0 bases clipped from V and 4 bases from J, the junction kept 14 bases outside the gene matches. This CDR3 has 19 amino acids. Germline V gene lookup returns CDR1 LGHNA and CDR2 YSLEER. The CDR3 nucleotides are TGCGCCAGCAGCCAAGATTTCTCCCGGGCTAGCGGGATCTCAGATACGCAGTATTTT. It translates to CASSQDFSRASGISDTQYF.

The rearrangement joins TRBV11-2 to TRBJ2-7, with a possible D match to TRBD2 (6 bases). CDR1 is SGHAT and CDR2 is FQNNGV in the germline V gene. The CDR3 spans 14 residues. Trimming took off 5 bases at V and 3 bases at J, with 14 bases between the two ends. CDR3 residues: CASSPMTRVYEQYF. As DNA, the CDR3 is TGTGCCAGCAGCCCGATGACTAGGGTCTACGAGCAGTACTTC.

The rearrangement links TRBV9 to TRBJ2-2, with no clear D. V was cut by 1 base and J by 0 bases, with 16 bases left in between. Germline V gene lookup returns CDR1 SGDLS and CDR2 YYNGEE. The CDR3 is 18 residues long. The CDR3 coding sequence is TGTGCCAGCAGCGTAAATTTTTTGAGGAGCGCGAACACCGGGGAGCTGTTTTTT. It yields the protein CASSVNFLRSANTGELFF.

The chain links TRBV6-5 to TRBJ2-1; 9 nucleotides line up with TRBD2. Germline CDR1 MNHEY, CDR2 SVGAGI. V was pared by 6 bases and J by 6 bases, with 9 bases of the junction left unmatched. This CDR3 contains 15 residues. This CDR3 is CASSAPGLAINEQFF. DNA for the CDR3: TGTGCCAGCAGCGCGCCGGGACTAGCAATCAATGAGCAGTTCTTC.

The rearrangement joins TRBV5-6 to TRBJ2-6, with D possibly matching TRBD1 (5 bases). Germline-derived CDR1 and CDR2 are SGHDT and YYEEEE. Trimming pared 0 bases from V and 0 bases from J, leaving 7 bases between. The CDR3 runs to 16 residues. The CDR3 sequence is CASSLVGVSGANVLTF. The CDR3 coding sequence is TGTGCCAGCAGCTTGGTAGGGGTCTCTGGGGCCAACGTCCTGACTTTC.

This clone was seen only a few times. The chain carries TRBV7-2 and TRBJ1-3; 10 bases are a match to TRBD1. This CDR3 contains 14 residues. The germline gives CDR1 SGHTA, CDR2 FQGNSA. The trim removed 5 bases at V and 7 bases at J, leaving 5 bases unmatched. CDR3 sequence reads: CASSATGGMNTIYF. DNA of the CDR3: TGTGCCAGCAGCGCGACAGGGGGCATGAACACCATATATTTT. Drawing the rest from reference TRBV7-2 and TRBJ1-3, the complete variable domain is GAGVSQSPSNKVTEKGKDVELRCDPISGHTALYWYRQSLGQGLEFLIYFQGNSAPDKSGLPSDRFSAERTGGSVSTLTIQRTQQEDSAVYLCASSATGGMNTIYFGEGSWLTVV.

The chain has TRBV19 and TRBJ2-2; 8 bases agree with TRBD2. The J segment lost 0 bases and the V segment lost 1 base, leaving 7 bases of the junction unmatched. The germline V gene has CDR1 LNHDA and CDR2 SQIVND (reference sequence). There are 18 residues in the CDR3. CDR3 loop: CASSIVSLAGTNTGELFF. CDR3 nucleotide sequence: TGTGCCAGTAGTATAGTAAGCCTAGCGGGTACGAACACCGGGGAGCTGTTTTTT.

The rearrangement links TRBV4-2 to TRBJ1-1; maybe TRBD1 (5 bases). The CDR3 totals 17 residues. V was clipped by 1 base and J by 1 base, with 16 bases between them. Per the germline V gene, CDR1 is LGHNA and CDR2 is YNFKEQ. The CDR3 loop reads CASSQVKGATTNTEAFF. The CDR3 bases are TGTGCCAGCAGCCAAGTAAAAGGGGCTACGACGAACACTGAAGCTTTCTTT.